The subject of this entry is one TCR beta chain. The sample originates from a study of blood T cell repertoires in COVID-19. The wider study: Sites in the United States, Italy and Spain provided acute and convalescent COVID-19 samples.

The CDR3 is 21 amino acids. The authors' processing: Amplified reference gene primers provided the basis for estimating nucleated cell counts. Generated by immunoSEQ multiplex PCR, the TCRdb table keeps only in-frame clones and is missing some. Clone size and the V and J calls come from that table; the DNA yielded D and trimming. The data show 300,000 to 350,000 clones, with around 90% seen just once and around 4.3% held by the top ten. Study members were between 18 and 89 years old and lived in some 22 US regions. Grouping used clinical history reported by participants in a survey and questionnaire.

Sequenced input: PBMCs or T cells enriched from blood (not recorded which). The chain uses TRBV21-1 and TRBJ2-2; the tabulated D call, TRBD1, remains unverified against the DNA. TRBV21-1 is an annotated pseudogene. This clonotype was sampled from a woman aged 18-29 years with acute COVID-19. Written as DNA, the CDR3 is TGTGCCAGCAGCATACTTCTCCCGGGACAGGGAGGCTGGCGGGAGGCCGGGGAGCTGTTTTTT. Translation gives CASSILLPGQGGWREAGELFF.